The sequence of this T cell receptor (beta chain) was determined in a study of shared clonotypes between healthy human individuals. Details on this clone: The antigen is not known.

Genomic DNA (from each subset) was split evenly across several immunoSEQ plates. Some clones are missing from TCRdb's copy, which holds only in-frame ones; the method was immunoSEQ multiplex PCR. This table holds over a million clones, about 75% found once. This CDR3 contains 15 residues. The trim removed 4 bases at V and 5 bases at J, leaving 8 bases unmatched. Per germline, CDR1 MRHNA and CDR2 SNTAGT. Study results and caveats: The generation probabilities recorded for non-shared clonotypes fell below those of clonotypes shared by all four donors.

Sample: memory CD4+ T cells sorted from blood. The subset was: CD45RA-negative fraction. The chain recombines TRBV6-4 with TRBJ1-2; the match to TRBD1 covers 9 bases. The source is a man between 18 and 29 years old in good health. CDR3 sequence reads: CASSGLGTGWYGYTF. In DNA, the CDR3 is TGTGCCAGCAGTGGATTAGGGACAGGGTGGTATGGCTACACCTTC.